This TCR beta chain was sequenced during a study of siplizumab effects on memory and regulatory T cells. Germline CDR1 and CDR2: MNHNY and SVGAGI (reference sequence). Trimming left V 5 bases short and J 6 bases short, with 16 bases between. The CDR3 extends over 14 amino acids. Profiled with immunoSEQ multiplex PCR; TCRdb holds only in-frame clones, not every one. The sample consists of around 100,000 clones, around 90% of them appearing once. The chain joins TRBV6-6 to TRBJ1-1; D ambiguous. The specimen sequenced was non-Treg CD4+ T cells sorted from blood. This clonotype was sampled from a human donor in good health. The CDR3 DNA reads TGTGCCAGCAGTCCAAATCAGGAACCTCCTGAAGCTTTCTTT. Its protein is CASSPNQEPPEAFF.